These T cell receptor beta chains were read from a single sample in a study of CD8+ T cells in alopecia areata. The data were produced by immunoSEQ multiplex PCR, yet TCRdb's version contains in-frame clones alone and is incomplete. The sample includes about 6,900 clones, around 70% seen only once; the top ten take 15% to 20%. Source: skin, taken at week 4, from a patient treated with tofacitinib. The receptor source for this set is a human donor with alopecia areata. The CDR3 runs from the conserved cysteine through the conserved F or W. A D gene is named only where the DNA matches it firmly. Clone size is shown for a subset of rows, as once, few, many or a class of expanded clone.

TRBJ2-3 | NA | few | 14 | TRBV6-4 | TGTGCCAGCAGTGACTCGAGGGGCACAGATACGCAGTATTTT | CASSDSRGTDTQYF
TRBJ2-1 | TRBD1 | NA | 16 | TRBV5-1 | TGCGCCAGCAGCTTGGTTAGGACAGGGCTGTCCAATGAGCAGTTCTTC | CASSLVRTGLSNEQFF
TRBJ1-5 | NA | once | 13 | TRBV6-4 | TGTGCCAGCAGTCCACAGGTAAATCAGCCCCAGCATTTT | CASSPQVNQPQHF
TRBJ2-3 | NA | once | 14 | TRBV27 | TGTGCCAGCAGTCCAAGGCCCAAGGCAGATACGCAGTATTTT | CASSPRPKADTQYF
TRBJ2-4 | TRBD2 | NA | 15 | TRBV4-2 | TGTGCCAGCAGCACCGTGGGCGGGAGGGGATACATTCAGTACTTC | CASSTVGGRGYIQYF
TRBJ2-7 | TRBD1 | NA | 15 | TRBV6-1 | TGTGCCAGCCAGAAAGGGGGCCTCAGGTTGGGCGAGCAGTACTTC | CASQKGGLRLGEQYF
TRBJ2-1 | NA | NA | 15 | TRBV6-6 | TGTGCCAGCAGTTACGGTGACCCCACCTACAATGAGCAGTTCTTC | CASSYGDPTYNEQFF
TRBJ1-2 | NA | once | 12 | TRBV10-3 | TGTGCCATCAGTGACCACCCCTGGCCTAACACCTTC | CAISDHPWPNTF
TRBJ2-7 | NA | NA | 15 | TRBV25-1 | TGTGCCAGCAGTGACTCTAGGCGGGTAGACTACGAGCAGTACTTC | CASSDSRRVDYEQYF
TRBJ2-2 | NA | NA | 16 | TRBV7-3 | TGTGCCAGCAGCCCTCCAGGGGTAACGTCGGCAGGGGAGCTGTTTTTT | CASSPPGVTSAGELFF
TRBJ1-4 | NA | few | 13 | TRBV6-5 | TGTGCCAGCAGTGGTAACAGGGATGAAAAACTGTTTTTT | CASSGNRDEKLFF
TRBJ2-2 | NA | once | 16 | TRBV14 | TGTGCCAGCAGCCAAGATCAGGGATGGGACACCGGGGAGCTGTTTTTT | CASSQDQGWDTGELFF
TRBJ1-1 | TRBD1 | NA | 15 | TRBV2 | TGTGCCAGCAAACCACAGGGGAGGATGAACACTGAAGCTTTCTTT | CASKPQGRMNTEAFF
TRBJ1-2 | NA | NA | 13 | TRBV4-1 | TGCGCCAGCAGCTACTCCGTCCAGTATGGCTACACCTTC | CASSYSVQYGYTF
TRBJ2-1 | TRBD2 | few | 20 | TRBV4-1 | TGCGCCAGCAGCCAAGAGAAGGGACTAGCGGGGGGTTTATCCTACAATGAGCAGTTCTTC | CASSQEKGLAGGLSYNEQFF
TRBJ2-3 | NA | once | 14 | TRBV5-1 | TGCGCCAGCAGCTTGGCGGTTAGCACAGATACGCAGTATTTT | CASSLAVSTDTQYF
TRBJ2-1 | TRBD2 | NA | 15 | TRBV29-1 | TGCAGCGTGATGGGACTAGTCGGTGCGTTGGGTGAGCAGTTCTTC | CSVMGLVGALGEQFF
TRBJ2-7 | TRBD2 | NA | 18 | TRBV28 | TGTGCCAGCAGTTTAGACACTAGCGGGGGGGCTCTTTCCTACGAGCAGTACTTC | CASSLDTSGGALSYEQYF
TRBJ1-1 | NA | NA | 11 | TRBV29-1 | TGCAGCGGCTACATGAACACTGAAGCTTTCTTT | CSGYMNTEAFF
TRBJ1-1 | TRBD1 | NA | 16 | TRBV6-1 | TGTGCCAGCAGTGCCCACGGACAGGGAAGGAGCACTGAAGCTTTCTTT | CASSAHGQGRSTEAFF
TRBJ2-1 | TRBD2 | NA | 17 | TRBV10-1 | TGCGCCAGCAGTGAAGGGCTAGCGGGGGGGATTTTCAATGAGCAGTTCTTC | CASSEGLAGGIFNEQFF
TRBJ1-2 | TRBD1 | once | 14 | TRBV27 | TGTGCCAGCAGTTTGACAGGGCGGAACTATGGCTACACCTTC | CASSLTGRNYGYTF
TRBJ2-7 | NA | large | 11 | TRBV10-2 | TGCGCCAGCAGGGGATCCTACGAGCAGTACTTC | CASRGSYEQYF
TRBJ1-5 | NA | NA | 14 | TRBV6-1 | TGTGCCAGCACGTTGAACAGGAGGCATCAGCCCCAGCATTTT | CASTLNRRHQPQHF
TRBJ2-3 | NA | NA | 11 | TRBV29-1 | TGCAGCGTCCGACCAACAGATACGCAGTATTTT | CSVRPTDTQYF
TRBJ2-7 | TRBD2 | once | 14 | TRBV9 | TGTGCCAGCAGCGTAGACGGGAGGGCCTACGAGCAGTACTTC | CASSVDGRAYEQYF
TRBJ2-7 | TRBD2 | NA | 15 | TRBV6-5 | TGTGCCAGCAGTTACTCTAGCGGGAGCTCCTACGAGCAGTACTTC | CASSYSSGSSYEQYF
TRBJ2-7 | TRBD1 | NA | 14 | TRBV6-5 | TGTGCCAGCAGTTTTACGACAGGGTCCTACGAGCAGTACTTC | CASSFTTGSYEQYF
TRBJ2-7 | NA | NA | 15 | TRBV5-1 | TGCGCCAGCAGCTTGTCTACCCAGGTGGGCTACGAGCAGTACTTC | CASSLSTQVGYEQYF
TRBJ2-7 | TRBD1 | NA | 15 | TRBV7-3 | TGTGCCAGCAGGTTAGGGCCAGGGGGTAGCTACGAGCAGTACTTC | CASRLGPGGSYEQYF
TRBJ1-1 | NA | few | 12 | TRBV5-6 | TGTGCCAGCAGCACCGACAGCACTGAAGCTTTCTTT | CASSTDSTEAFF
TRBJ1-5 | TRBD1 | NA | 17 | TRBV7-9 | TGTGCCAGCAGCTTAGGCGGCGGACAGGGGAGCAATCAGCCCCAGCATTTT | CASSLGGGQGSNQPQHF
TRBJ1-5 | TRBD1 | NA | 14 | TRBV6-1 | TGTGCCAGCGGACAGGGGTCGGGCAATCAGCCCCAGCATTTT | CASGQGSGNQPQHF
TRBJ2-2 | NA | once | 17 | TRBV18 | TGTGCCAGCTACGGAGGGGCAAAAACCTCGAACACCGGGGAGCTGTTTTTT | CASYGGAKTSNTGELFF
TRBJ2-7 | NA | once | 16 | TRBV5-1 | TGCGCCAGCAGCCCCTGGCCCAGGCTGGACTCCTACGAGCAGTACTTC | CASSPWPRLDSYEQYF
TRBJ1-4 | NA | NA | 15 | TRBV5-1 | TGCGCCAGCAGCTTGTCAGGGTCAACTAATGAAAAACTGTTTTTT | CASSLSGSTNEKLFF
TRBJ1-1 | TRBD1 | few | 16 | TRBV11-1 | TGTGCCAGCAGCTTTACCCTCGGGACAGCGAACACTGAAGCTTTCTTT | CASSFTLGTANTEAFF
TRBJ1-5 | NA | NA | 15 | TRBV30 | TGTGCCTGGAGTGGACACGCGTATAGCAATCAGCCCCAGCATTTT | CAWSGHAYSNQPQHF
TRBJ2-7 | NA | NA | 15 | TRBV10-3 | TGTGCCATCAGTGAGTCCCCGGGGGACACCTACGAGCAGTACTTC | CAISESPGDTYEQYF
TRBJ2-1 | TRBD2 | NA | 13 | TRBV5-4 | TGTGCCAGCGCCGGGAGGGGCAGGGGTGAGCAGTTCTTC | CASAGRGRGEQFF
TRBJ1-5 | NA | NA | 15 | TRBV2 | TGTGCCAGCAGTGTCCATCAGTTTAGCAATCAGCCCCAGCATTTT | CASSVHQFSNQPQHF
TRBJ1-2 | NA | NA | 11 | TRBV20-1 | TGCAGTGCCGACAGTACCTATGGCTACACCTTC | CSADSTYGYTF
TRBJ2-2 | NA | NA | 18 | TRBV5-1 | TGCGCCAGCAGCTTGGTTGGAGAGTTGGAAACAAGGACCGGGGAGCTGTTTTTT | CASSLVGELETRTGELFF
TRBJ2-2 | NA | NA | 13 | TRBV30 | TGTGCTTCTATCGGGCGGTACACCGGGGAGCTGTTTTTT | CASIGRYTGELFF
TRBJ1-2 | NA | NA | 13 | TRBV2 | TGTGCCAGCAGTGGGACCCTCTTCTATGGCTACACCTTC | CASSGTLFYGYTF
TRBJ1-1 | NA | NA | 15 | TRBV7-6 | TGTGCCAGCAGCCCCCTGACAGGCATGAACACTGAAGCTTTCTTT | CASSPLTGMNTEAFF
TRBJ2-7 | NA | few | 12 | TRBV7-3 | TGTGCCAGCAGCCAGGATTCGGGCGAGCAGTACTTC | CASSQDSGEQYF
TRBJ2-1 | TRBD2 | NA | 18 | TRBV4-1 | TGCGCCAGCAGCCAGATAGACATGGGACTAGCGGGGGGCAATGAGCAGTTCTTC | CASSQIDMGLAGGNEQFF
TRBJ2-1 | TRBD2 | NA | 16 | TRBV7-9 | TGTGCCAGCAGCCCTGCCCTAGCGGGCCTTTACAATGAGCAGTTCTTC | CASSPALAGLYNEQFF
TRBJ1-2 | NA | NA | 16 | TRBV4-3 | TGCGCCAGCAGCCAAGATCTGTCAGGATCTAACTATGGCTACACCTTC | CASSQDLSGSNYGYTF
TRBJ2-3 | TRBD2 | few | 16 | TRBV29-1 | TGCAGCGTTATGGCTAGCGGGAGGGGCGGCACAGATACGCAGTATTTT | CSVMASGRGGTDTQYF
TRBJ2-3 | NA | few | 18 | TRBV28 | TGTGCCAGCAGTCCCAAACCCCTTCATCGACAGAGCACAGATACGCAGTATTTT | CASSPKPLHRQSTDTQYF